This T cell receptor (beta chain) was found in a study of Graves' ophthalmopathy and Graves' hyperthyroidism (dated 2018 in TCRdb). With regard to the full study: Peripheral blood was collected at initial diagnosis, prior to any treatment. The study used TCR beta repertoire signatures to distinguish Graves' ophthalmopathy from Graves' hyperthyroidism and to predict progression to ophthalmopathy. In total, 135 blood samples were TCR-sequenced: some 43 ophthalmopathy, approximately 75 hyperthyroidism and about 17 hyperthyroidism-to-ophthalmopathy patients. To explore V-J signatures that separate ophthalmopathy from hyperthyroidism, a discovery set of about a hundred patients was enrolled, consisting of roughly 45 with ophthalmopathy and 57 with stable hyperthyroidism. The independent validation cohort included around 19 hyperthyroidism patients plus 17 patients who later progressed from hyperthyroidism to ophthalmopathy. In roughly 6 hyperthyroidism patients, the T-cell repertoire of thyroid tissue was compared with the T-cell repertoire of blood. Following sample collection, hyperthyroidism patients were given methimazole at a starting dose of 30 mg daily, and ophthalmopathy patients were given high-dose intravenous methylprednisolone. For training and testing, the 95 to 100 patients in the discovery cohort were randomly divided in a 7:3 ratio. General findings and caveats noted by the study authors: In validation, the model predicted ophthalmopathy progression with about 64% sensitivity and roughly 72% specificity; roughly 12 predicted patients were CT-confirmed with GO in a median of 6.5 months. Most expanded thyroid clonotypes with frequency above 0.001 were also detected in blood, suggesting blood repertoires may reflect the thyroid immune response. No statistical method was used to predetermine the sample size, and group allocation was not hidden from the investigators. In cross-validation, the 13-signature model distinguished ophthalmopathy from stable hyperthyroidism with 85% to 90% sensitivity and roughly 81% specificity, and in the test set the corresponding values were approximately 79% and 70%.

Many counts were recorded for this clonotype. What antigen it recognizes has not been identified. Base qualities were left out, and no much larger clone turns up one base away. Ophthalmopathy patients had moderately to severely active disease, Clinical Activity Score of at least 3, NOSPECS grade of at least 4, and disease duration under 3 months. Anyone with other autoimmune diseases, uncontrolled infections, pregnancy or lactation was excluded from the study. Diagnosis relied on clinical symptoms, serum thyroxine, TRAb, thyroid ultrasound and orbital computed tomography. Ficoll-Paque density gradient centrifugation was used to isolate PBMCs from under 11 ml of fresh peripheral blood. Total RNA was extracted using Trizol reagent, and RNA quality was checked on an Agilent 2100 Bioanalyzer. Trimming leaves V shorter by 6 bases and J shorter by 4 bases, with the junction holding 20 bases beyond the gene matches. The germline V gene provides CDR1 MRHNA and CDR2 SNTAGT. The CDR3 numbers 18 residues from cysteine through phenylalanine. Only the CDR3 DNA is retained, 54 bases long and in frame from the first base.

For repertoire sequencing, TCR beta CDR3 regions were amplified from RNA transcripts. A first-round RT-PCR used HTBI primers with the Qiagen OneStep RT-PCR kit, followed by a second-round multiplex PCR, size selection and purification. The libraries underwent paired-end sequencing with 100 bp reads on an Illumina HiSeq2000. The original pipeline was this. SOAPnuke was used for read processing, and reads with adapters, uncalled bases, a mean Phred below 15, or no exact constant-primer or identifier match were discarded. High-quality paired reads were merged with COPE v1.2.5. Unique nucleotide sequences were defined as clonotypes and aligned to IMGT TRB V, D and J references using MiTCR v1.1. The analysis was limited to V-J combinations with a frequency above 0.0001, which together covered more than 98% of repertoires. For each V-J combination, a TCR clonal expansion and chaos score was defined as F50 clonal expansion divided by the chaos observed in the TCRdist matrix. Welch's t-statistics and random forest were used to reduce the features to 10 to 15 V-J combinations, which were then used as input to a naive Bayes classifier. The similarity between thyroid and blood repertoires was quantified using the Morisita-Horn index. TCRdb handled the public reads itself, with Q25 trimming in fastp and clone calling in MiXCR, and kept productive beta chains. Each record represents a unique CDR3 protein, reported with the most common genes and DNA among its rows. TCRdb's processing, not the study's, gives the V and J calls here. The sample includes roughly 400,000 distinct CDR3 sequences, with about 16% observed a single time. The top ten constitute about 1.6% of the sample.

Sequenced sample: peripheral blood. The source of this sequence is a woman between 18 and 29 years old with Graves' ophthalmopathy. Donor details come from another sample of the same person, matched by shared clones. The V gene is TRBV6-4 and the J gene is TRBJ2-7; TRBD1 fits 8 bases in the junction. The encoded CDR3 is CASSSLPGDRNHRYEQYF. In nucleotide form, the sequence is TGTGCCAGCAGCTCTCTACCAGGGGACAGGAACCACCGTTACGAGCAGTACTTC.